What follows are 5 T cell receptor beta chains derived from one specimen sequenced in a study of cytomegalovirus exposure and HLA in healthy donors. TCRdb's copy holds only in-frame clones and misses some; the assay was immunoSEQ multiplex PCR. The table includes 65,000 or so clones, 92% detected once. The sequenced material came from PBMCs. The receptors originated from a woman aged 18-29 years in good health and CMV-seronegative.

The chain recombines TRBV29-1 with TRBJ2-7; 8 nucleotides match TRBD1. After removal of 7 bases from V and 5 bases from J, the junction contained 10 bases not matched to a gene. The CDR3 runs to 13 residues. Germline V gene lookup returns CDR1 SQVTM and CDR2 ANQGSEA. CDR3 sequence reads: CSAITGQENEQYF. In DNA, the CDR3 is TGCAGCGCAATTACGGGACAGGAAAACGAGCAGTACTTC.

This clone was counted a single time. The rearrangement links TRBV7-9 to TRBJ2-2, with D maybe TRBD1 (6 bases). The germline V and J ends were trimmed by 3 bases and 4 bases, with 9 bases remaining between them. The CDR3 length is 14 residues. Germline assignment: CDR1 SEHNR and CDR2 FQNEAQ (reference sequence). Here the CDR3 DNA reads TGTGCCAGCAGCTTGGACAGTTCCACCGGGGAGCTGTTTTTT. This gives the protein CASSLDSSTGELFF.

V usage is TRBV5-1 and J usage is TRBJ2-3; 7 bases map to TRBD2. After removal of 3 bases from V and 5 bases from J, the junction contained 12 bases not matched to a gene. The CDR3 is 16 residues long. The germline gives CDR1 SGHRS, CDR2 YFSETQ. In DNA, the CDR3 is TGCGCCAGCAGCTCCGGGACTACTGTAGACCTAGATACGCAGTATTTT. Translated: CASSSGTTVDLDTQYF.

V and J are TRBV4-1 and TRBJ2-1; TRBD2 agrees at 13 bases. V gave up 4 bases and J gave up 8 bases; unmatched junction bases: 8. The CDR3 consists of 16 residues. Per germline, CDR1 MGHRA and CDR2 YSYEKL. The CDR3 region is CASSLGLAGAVDEQFF. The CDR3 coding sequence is TGCGCCAGCAGCCTTGGACTAGCGGGGGCCGTGGATGAGCAGTTCTTC.

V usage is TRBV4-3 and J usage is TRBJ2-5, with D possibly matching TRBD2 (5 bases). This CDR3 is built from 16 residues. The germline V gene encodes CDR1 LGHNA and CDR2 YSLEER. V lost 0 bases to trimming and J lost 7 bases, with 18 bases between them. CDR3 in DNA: TGCGCCAGCAGCCAAGATCGTAAAGGCTCCGGAGGGACCCAGTACTTC. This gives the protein CASSQDRKGSGGTQYF.